The T cell receptor (beta chain) described here comes from a study of blood T cell repertoires in COVID-19. For the study at large: Collection of acute and convalescent COVID-19 samples took place in the United States, Italy and Spain.

After removal of 5 bases from V and 6 bases from J, the junction contained 7 bases not matched to a gene. Germline assignment: CDR1 MDHEN and CDR2 SYDVKM. The CDR3 extends over 14 amino acids. Clones were read by immunoSEQ multiplex PCR, and TCRdb kept only the in-frame ones, dropping some. Here the sample spans a few hundred thousand clones, about 89% being singletons. Cohort placement rested on clinical history that participants reported themselves. Two negative PCRs, clearance, or symptom resolution had been documented for recovered Cohort 3 donors. Sequences were obtained from PBMCs or T cells enriched from blood (not recorded which). The TCR sequence derives from a man aged 35 to 55 who had recovered from COVID-19. This chain joins TRBV28 and TRBJ1-2, with 9 nucleotides matching TRBD1. CDR3 residues: CASSAPGQGHGYTF. The CDR3 nucleotides read TGTGCCAGCAGTGCGCCGGGACAGGGCCATGGCTACACCTTC.